A single sample gave rise to the 7 T cell receptor beta chains below, sequenced in a study of blood T cell repertoires in COVID-19. The table came from immunoSEQ multiplex PCR; TCRdb's copy has only in-frame clones and leaves some out. This sample has some 150,000 clones, with 84% found just once. The sequenced sample was peripheral blood. Receptor source: a human donor in a cohort sampled during active COVID-19.

The CDR3 nucleotides are TGTGCCTGGAGTGCCGGGAGGACCGACTCCTATAATTCACCCCTCCACTTT. As protein: CAWSAGRTDSYNSPLHF. The chain uses TRBV30 and TRBJ1-6; D uncertain. The CDR3 length is 17 residues. The germline V gene has CDR1 GTSNPN and CDR2 SVGIG (reference sequence). V was cut by 1 base and J by 0 bases, with 13 bases left in between.

Of note for this clone: A junction end diverges from the germline sequence, so it may reflect a read error. The chain carries TRBV30 and TRBJ2-3; tentative D call: TRBD1 (6 bases). Germline V gene data show CDR1 as GTSNPN and CDR2 as SVGIG (reference sequence). This CDR3 region has 12 residues. The CDR3 spells CAWSVRTDAQYF. The DNA of the CDR3 is TGTGCCTGGAGTGTACGGACAGATGCGCAGTATTTT. Looking up the rest from reference TRBV30 and TRBJ2-3 gives the full variable domain: SQTIHQWPATLVQPVGSPLSLECTVEGTSNPNLYWYRQAAGRGLQLLFYSVGIGQISSEVPQNLSASRPQDRQFILSSKKLLLSDSGFYLCAWSVRTDAQYFGPGTRLTVL.

The rearrangement links TRBV4-1 to TRBJ1-2, with unresolved D. This CDR3 is built from 16 residues. Germline V gene lookup returns CDR1 MGHRA and CDR2 YSYEKL. With 5 bases removed from V and 4 bases from J, the gap between germline ends came to 20 bases. The CDR3 loop is CASSDVMGGFGYGYTF. The CDR3 DNA follows: TGCGCCAGCAGCGATGTGATGGGAGGATTTGGCTATGGCTACACCTTC.

This clone has more than one count but fewer than ten. At one boundary the junction diverges from the germline segment, which might be a read error. The rearrangement joins TRBV6-5 to TRBJ2-3, with 7 bases fitting TRBD1. CDR3 length equals 12 residues. Germline V CDR1 and CDR2: MNHEY, SVGAGI. This CDR3 is CASSNRQGLIGF. CDR3 in DNA: TGTGCCAGCAGTAATAGACAGGGTTTAATCGGTTTT.

The rearrangement joins TRBV7-9 to TRBJ2-1; 13 nucleotides line up with TRBD2. Germline loops: CDR1 SEHNR, CDR2 FQNEAQ (reference sequence). The CDR3 covers 15 residues. V was pared by 5 bases and J by 4 bases, with 2 bases of the junction left unmatched. The CDR3: CASSVLAGGYNEQFF. The CDR3 DNA sequence: TGTGCCAGCAGCGTACTAGCGGGGGGGTACAATGAGCAGTTCTTC.

The genes are TRBV12-5 and TRBJ2-3; 8 nucleotides line up with TRBD2. J lost 1 base, V lost 2 bases, and 5 bases had no gene match. This CDR3 has 16 residues. Per germline, CDR1 LGHNT and CDR2 FRNRAP. The CDR3 nucleotides are TGTGCTAGTGGTTTGTTGGGACTAGTCCGCACAGATACGCAGTATTTT. Translated, it gives CASGLLGLVRTDTQYF.

This chain uses TRBV5-1 with TRBJ2-1; D gene ambiguous. Trimming left V 7 bases short and J 6 bases short, with 17 bases between. Per germline, CDR1 SGHRS and CDR2 YFSETQ. CDR3 length: 14 residues. The CDR3 reads CASLLRPSSNEQFF. The CDR3 DNA reads as TGCGCCAGCCTCCTCCGCCCTAGTAGCAATGAGCAGTTCTTC.